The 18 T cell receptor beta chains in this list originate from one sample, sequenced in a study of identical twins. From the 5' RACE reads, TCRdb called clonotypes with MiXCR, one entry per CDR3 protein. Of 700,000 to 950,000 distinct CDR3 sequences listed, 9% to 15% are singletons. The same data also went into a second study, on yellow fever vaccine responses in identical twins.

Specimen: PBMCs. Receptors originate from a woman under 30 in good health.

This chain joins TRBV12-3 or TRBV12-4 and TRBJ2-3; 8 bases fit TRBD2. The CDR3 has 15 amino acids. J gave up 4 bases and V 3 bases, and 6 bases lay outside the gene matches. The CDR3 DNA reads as TGTGCCAGCAGTTTGGGCGGGGGGACATCAGATACGCAGTATTTT. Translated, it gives CASSLGGGTSDTQYF.

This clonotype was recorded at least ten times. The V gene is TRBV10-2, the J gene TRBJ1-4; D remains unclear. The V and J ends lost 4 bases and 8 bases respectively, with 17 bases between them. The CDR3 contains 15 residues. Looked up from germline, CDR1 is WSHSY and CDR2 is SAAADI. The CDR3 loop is CASSGPRTEREKLFF. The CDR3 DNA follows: TGCGCCAGCAGTGGGCCCCGGACGGAAAGGGAAAAACTGTTTTTT.

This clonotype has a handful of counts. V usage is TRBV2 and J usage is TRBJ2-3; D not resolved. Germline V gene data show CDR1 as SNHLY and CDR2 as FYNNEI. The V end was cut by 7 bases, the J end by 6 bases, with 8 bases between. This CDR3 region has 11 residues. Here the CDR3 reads CASTIEDTQYF. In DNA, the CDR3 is TGTGCCAGCACCATAGAGGATACGCAGTATTTT.

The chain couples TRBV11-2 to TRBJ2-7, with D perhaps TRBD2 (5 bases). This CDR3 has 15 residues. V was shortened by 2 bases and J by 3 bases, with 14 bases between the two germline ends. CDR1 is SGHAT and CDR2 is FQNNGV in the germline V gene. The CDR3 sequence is CASSLSTGRDYEQYV. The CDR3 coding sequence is TGTGCCAGCAGCTTATCGACGGGAAGGGACTACGAGCAGTACGTC.

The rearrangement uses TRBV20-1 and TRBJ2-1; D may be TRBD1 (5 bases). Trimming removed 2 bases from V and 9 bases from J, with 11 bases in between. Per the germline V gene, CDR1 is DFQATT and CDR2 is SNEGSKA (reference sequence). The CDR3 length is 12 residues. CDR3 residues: CSARRQRGEQFF. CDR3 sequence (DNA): TGCAGTGCTAGACGACAGCGCGGTGAGCAGTTCTTC.

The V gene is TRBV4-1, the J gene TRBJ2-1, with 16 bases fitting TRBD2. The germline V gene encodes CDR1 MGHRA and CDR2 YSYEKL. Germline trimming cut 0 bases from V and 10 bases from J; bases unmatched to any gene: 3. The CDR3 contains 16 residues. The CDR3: CASSQETGLAGGEQFF. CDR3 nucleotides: TGCGCCAGCAGCCAAGAAACGGGACTAGCGGGGGGGGAGCAGTTCTTC.

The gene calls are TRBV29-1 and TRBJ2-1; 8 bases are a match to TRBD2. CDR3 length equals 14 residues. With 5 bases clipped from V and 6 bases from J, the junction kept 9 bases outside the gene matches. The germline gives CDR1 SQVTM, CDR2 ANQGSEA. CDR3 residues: CSVRGSGSANEQFF. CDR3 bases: TGCAGCGTTCGGGGGAGCGGGAGCGCCAATGAGCAGTTCTTC.

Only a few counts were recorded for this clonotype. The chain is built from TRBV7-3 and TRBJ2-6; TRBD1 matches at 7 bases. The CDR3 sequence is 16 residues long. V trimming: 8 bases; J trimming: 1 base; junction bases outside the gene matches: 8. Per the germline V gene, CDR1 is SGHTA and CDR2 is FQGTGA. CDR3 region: CASQGGEGSGANVLTF. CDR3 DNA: TGTGCCAGCCAAGGGGGCGAAGGGTCTGGGGCCAACGTCCTGACTTTC.

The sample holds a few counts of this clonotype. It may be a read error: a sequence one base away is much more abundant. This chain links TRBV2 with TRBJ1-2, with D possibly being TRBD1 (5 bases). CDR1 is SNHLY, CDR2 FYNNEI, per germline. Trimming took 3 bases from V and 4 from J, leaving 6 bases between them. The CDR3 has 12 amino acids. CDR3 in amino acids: CASSEDIYGYTF. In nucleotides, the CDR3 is TGTGCCAGCAGTGAGGACATCTATGGCTACACCTTC.

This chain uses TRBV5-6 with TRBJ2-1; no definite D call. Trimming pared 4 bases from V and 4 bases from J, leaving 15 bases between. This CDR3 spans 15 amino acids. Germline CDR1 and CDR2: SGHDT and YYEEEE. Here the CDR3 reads CASSPPRLGYNEQFF. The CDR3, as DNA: TGTGCCAGCAGCCCGCCGCGTTTAGGGTACAATGAGCAGTTCTTC. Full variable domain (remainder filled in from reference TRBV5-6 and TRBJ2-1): DAGVTQSPTHLIKTRGQQVTLRCSPKSGHDTVSWYQQALGQGPQFIFQYYEEEERQRGNFPDRFSGHQFPNYSSELNVNALLLGDSALYLCASSPPRLGYNEQFFGPGTRLTVL.

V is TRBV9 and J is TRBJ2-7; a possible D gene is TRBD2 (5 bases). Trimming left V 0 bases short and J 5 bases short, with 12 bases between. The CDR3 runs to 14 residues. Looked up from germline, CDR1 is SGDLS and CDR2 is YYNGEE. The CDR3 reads CASSVESAADEQYF. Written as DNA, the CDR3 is TGTGCCAGCAGCGTAGAGTCGGCAGCGGACGAGCAGTACTTC.

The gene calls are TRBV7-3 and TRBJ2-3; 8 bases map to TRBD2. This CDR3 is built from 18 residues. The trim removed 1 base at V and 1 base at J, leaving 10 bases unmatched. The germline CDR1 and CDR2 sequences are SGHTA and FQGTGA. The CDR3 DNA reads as TGTGCCAGCAGCTTAAAGAGGGGAACTAGCGGAGGCACAGATACGCAGTATTTT. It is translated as CASSLKRGTSGGTDTQYF.

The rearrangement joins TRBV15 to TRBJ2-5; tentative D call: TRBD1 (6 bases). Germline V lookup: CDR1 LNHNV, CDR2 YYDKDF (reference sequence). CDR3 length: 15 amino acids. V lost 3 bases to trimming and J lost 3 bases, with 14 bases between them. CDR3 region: CATSRGRDTKETQYF. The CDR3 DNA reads TGTGCCACCAGCAGGGGCCGGGACACAAAAGAGACCCAGTACTTC. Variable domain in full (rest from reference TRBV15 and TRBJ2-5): DAMVIQNPRYQVTQFGKPVTLSCSQTLNHNVMYWYQQKSSQAPKLLFHYYDKDFNNEADTPDNFQSRRPNTSFCFLDIRSPGLGDTAMYLCATSRGRDTKETQYFGPGTRLLVL.

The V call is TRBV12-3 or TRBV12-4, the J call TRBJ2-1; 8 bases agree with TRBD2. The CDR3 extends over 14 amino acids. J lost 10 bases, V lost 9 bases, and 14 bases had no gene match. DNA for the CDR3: TGTGCCAGTATACCGGGACTAGAGTTTGGAGAGCAGTTCTTC. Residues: CASIPGLEFGEQFF.

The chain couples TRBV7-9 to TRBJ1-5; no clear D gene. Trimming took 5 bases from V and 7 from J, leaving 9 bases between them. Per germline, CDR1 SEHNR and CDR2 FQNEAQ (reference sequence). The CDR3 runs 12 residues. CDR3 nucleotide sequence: TGTGCCAGCAGCCTATCGGCCCAGCCCCAGCATTTT. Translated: CASSLSAQPQHF.

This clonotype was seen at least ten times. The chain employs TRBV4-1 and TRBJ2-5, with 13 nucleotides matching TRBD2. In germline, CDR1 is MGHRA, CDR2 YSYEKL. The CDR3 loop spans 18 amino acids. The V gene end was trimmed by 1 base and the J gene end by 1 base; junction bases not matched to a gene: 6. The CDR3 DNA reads TGCGCCAGCAGCCAAGGACTAGCGGGGGGTACACTCCAAGAGACCCAGTACTTC. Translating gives CASSQGLAGGTLQETQYF.

Written as DNA, the CDR3 is TGTGCCAGCAGCCTTGGACCGGACAGGGGCAACTATGGCTACACCTTC. As protein: CASSLGPDRGNYGYTF. The rearrangement joins TRBV12-3 or TRBV12-4 to TRBJ1-2, with 9 nucleotides matching TRBD1. This CDR3 is built from 16 residues. The V and J ends lost 6 bases and 2 bases, in that order; junction bases with no gene match: 10.

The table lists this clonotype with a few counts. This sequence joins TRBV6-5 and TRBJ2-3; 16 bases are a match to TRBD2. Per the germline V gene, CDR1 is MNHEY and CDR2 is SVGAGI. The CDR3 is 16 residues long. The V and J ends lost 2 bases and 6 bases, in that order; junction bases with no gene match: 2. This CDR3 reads CASSYGTSGGADTQYF. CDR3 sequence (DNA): TGTGCCAGCAGTTACGGGACTAGCGGGGGGGCCGATACGCAGTATTTT.